This record looks at one T cell receptor beta chain sequence and its context. Deletions cut 7 bases from V and 4 bases from J, with 14 bases between. Germline V gives CDR1 LNHDA, CDR2 SQIVND (reference sequence). CDR3 length equals 14 residues. Treatment defined: around 19 received Ad26.COV2.S at low or high dose, single or two shots; about 5 received placebo; per-sample allocation not given. At day 63 after the first vaccine or placebo injection, samples were drawn. The data stem from a study of Ad26.COV2.S vaccination and SARS-CoV-2 variants. Repertoires were generated with immunoSEQ multiplex PCR, while TCRdb's copy carries only in-frame clones and drops some. The sample contains about 680,000 clones, 80% to 90% of which appear only once.

The source is a person between 18 and 65 years old who received the Ad26.COV2.S COVID-19 vaccine or a placebo. V gene TRBV19 combines with J gene TRBJ1-5; D uncertain. Source: peripheral blood, taken in a trial of Ad26.COV2.S vaccine versus placebo. The CDR3 sequence: CASMSGIINQPQHF. CDR3 DNA: TGTGCCAGTATGTCCGGGATCATTAATCAGCCCCAGCATTTT.